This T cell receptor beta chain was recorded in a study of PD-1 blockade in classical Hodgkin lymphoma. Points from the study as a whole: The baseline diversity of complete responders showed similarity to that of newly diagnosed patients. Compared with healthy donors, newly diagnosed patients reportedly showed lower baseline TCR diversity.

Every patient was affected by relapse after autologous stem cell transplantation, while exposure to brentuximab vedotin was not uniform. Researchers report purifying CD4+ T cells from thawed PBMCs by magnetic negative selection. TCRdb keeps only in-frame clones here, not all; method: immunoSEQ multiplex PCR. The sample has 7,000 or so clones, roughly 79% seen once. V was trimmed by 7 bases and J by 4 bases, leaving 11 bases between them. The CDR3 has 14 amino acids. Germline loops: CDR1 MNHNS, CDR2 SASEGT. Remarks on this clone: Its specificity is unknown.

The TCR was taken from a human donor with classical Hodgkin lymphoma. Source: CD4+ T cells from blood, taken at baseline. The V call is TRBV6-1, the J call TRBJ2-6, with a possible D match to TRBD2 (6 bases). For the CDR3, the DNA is TGTGCCAGCATGAGGGACTCCGGGGCCAACGTCCTGACTTTC. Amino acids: CASMRDSGANVLTF.